This TCR beta chain emerged from a study of T cell responses to AZD1222 COVID-19 vaccine. Study-level points and caveats: After the peak T cell response, and only then, were repertoires sampled. Variant regions that are unmutated are reportedly the target of nearly half of spike-specific TCRs. The CD4 TCRs associated with vaccination extended across spike and predominated at 160-218 and 743-854. Two AZD1222 doses significantly raised spike-specific TCR breadth and depth over controls.

Germline V gene lookup returns CDR1 SGHDT and CDR2 YYEEEE. The CDR3 loop spans 11 amino acids. With 3 bases removed from V and 4 bases from J, the gap between germline ends came to 5 bases. A remark on this clone: The antigen is unknown.

Generated by immunoSEQ multiplex PCR, the TCRdb table keeps only in-frame clones and is missing some. The repertoire consists of roughly 76,000 clones, with about 88% occurring once and the leading ten covering approximately 10%. The chain employs TRBV5-6 and TRBJ2-7; D gene unclear. This clonotype was sampled from an adult in good health. Specimen: peripheral blood, collected on day 0 of AZD1222 vaccination. CDR3 amino acids: CASSSEYEQYV. The CDR3 nucleotides read TGTGCCAGCAGCTCAGAATACGAGCAGTACGTC.